The sequence of this T cell receptor beta chain was determined in a study of regulatory T cells in long-lasting Graves disease. CDR3-region Arm-PCR and iRepertoire HTBI primers produced the TCR beta libraries. Original analysis: The samples included around 65 TRBV and 14 to 15 TRBJ segments. TCRdb recomputed calls from the multiplex PCR reads with MiXCR, one row per CDR3 protein. These V and J calls originate from TCRdb's pipeline instead of the authors' own analysis. Of over 350,000 distinct CDR3 sequences in the sample, less than 25% were seen once. This clonotype was picked up many times. Time point meaning: persistent/refractory GD, antithyroid drugs over 5 years with positive TRAb. Preparation of the TCR library used RNA extracted from PBMCs. V was clipped by 6 bases and J by 0 bases, with 11 bases between them. Germline V gene data show CDR1 as SNHLY and CDR2 as FYNNEI. The CDR3 contains 15 residues.

The specimen comprised peripheral blood mononuclear cells (PBMCs), sampled when the disease was refractory, from a patient treated with antithyroid drugs. V is TRBV2 and J is TRBJ2-2; D is ambiguous. The sequence was obtained from a female donor with Graves disease. The CDR3 DNA is TGTGCCAGCAGATCACAAGCCACGAACACCGGGGAGCTGTTTTTT. Protein: CASRSQATNTGELFF.